The clone carrying this T cell receptor beta chain has more than one count but fewer than ten. In the authors' workflow: Reference gene primer amplification yielded estimated nucleated cell counts. Only in-frame clones appear in the TCRdb table, and some are missing; sequencing was by immunoSEQ multiplex PCR. V and J calls and clone size are as listed in that table; D and trimming were resolved from the DNA. The data show 65,000 to 90,000 clones, 83% seen once. CDR1 SGHTA and CDR2 FQGNSA come from the germline V gene. Between the trimmed V and J ends, which lost 5 bases and 0 bases, there was a span of 16 bases. This CDR3 is built from 16 residues. The data were taken from a study of blood T cell repertoires in COVID-19.

The sample taken for sequencing was peripheral blood. The genes are TRBV7-2 and TRBJ1-1; tentatively, D is TRBD1 (5 bases). The origin of this receptor is a woman of 80 years or more with acute or convalescent COVID-19. CDR3 DNA: TGTGCCAGCAGCCAACATAATCCGGGGGTGAACACTGAAGCTTTCTTT. It is translated as CASSQHNPGVNTEAFF.